This T cell receptor beta chain was profiled in a study of OX40 agonist ivuxolimab in advanced cancers. Study details: With a range of roughly 23 to 85, age averaged approximately 55 years, and approximately 83% were male. General study points: Antigen specificity remained undetermined for the expanded peripheral T cells. At 0.1 to 3.0 mg/kg, CD4+ and CD8+ blood T cells expanded clonally by week 6.

This clone was detected only a few times. Antigen unknown. With 5 bases clipped from V and 4 bases from J, the junction kept 8 bases outside the gene matches. The CDR3 covers 15 residues. Germline-derived CDR1 and CDR2 are SGHVS and FNYEAQ. The protocol was immunoSEQ multiplex PCR, while the TCRdb copy is restricted to in-frame clones and leaves out a portion. The sample gives some 65,000 clones, roughly 87% of which show up once; under 3.5% is in the top ten. The clonotype comes from an adult with an advanced solid tumor such as melanoma, head and neck, liver or kidney cancer. The starting material was CD4+ or CD8+ T cells sorted from blood, obtained in a trial of the OX40 agonist ivuxolimab. This chain connects TRBV7-6 to TRBJ1-5; 7 bases are a match to TRBD1. This CDR3 reads CASSAGTAQNQPQHF. The CDR3 region has the DNA TGTGCCAGCAGCGCCGGGACAGCGCAGAATCAGCCCCAGCATTTT.